The clone carrying this T cell receptor beta chain has only a few counts. Its antigen is not identified. RNA transcripts were the template for amplifying TCR beta CDR3 regions. The HTBI primer set was used in a first-round RT-PCR of the TCR CDR3. TCRdb analysed the multiplex PCR reads with MiXCR anew, one entry per CDR3 protein. The table shows 650,000 to 750,000 distinct CDR3 sequences, with roughly 15% occurring only once. J was trimmed by 2 bases and V by 1 base; bases with no gene match: 15. The CDR3 has 20 amino acids. Germline V gene sequence: CDR1 SNHLY, CDR2 FYNNEI. These data belong to a study of T cells in Graves' hyperthyroidism and ophthalmopathy. The overall study: Blood was drawn when the patient was first diagnosed and still untreated.

Findings and caveats of the study: Blood also contained most expanded thyroid clonotypes above 0.001. A model of 13 V-J pairs discriminated ophthalmopathy from stable hyperthyroidism.

This rearrangement joins TRBV2 to TRBJ1-3, with 9 bases matching TRBD1. The sequence was collected from a woman between 18 and 29 years old with Graves' hyperthyroidism. The sequenced sample was blood. In DNA form, the CDR3 reads TGTGCCAGCAGTGAAGGGGACAGGGCCGTTCCTTACTTAACTGGAAACACCATATATTTT. Its translation: CASSEGDRAVPYLTGNTIYF.